The 11 T cell receptor beta chains below were found in one sample sequenced in a study of beta chain features in type 1 diabetes. Expressed TCRB transcripts were sequenced because the isolated RNA had all been reverse transcribed beforehand. Assay: immunoSEQ multiplex PCR; the TCRdb copy retains only in-frame clones and omits some. The sample includes about 150,000 clones, 11% seen only once; the top ten take roughly 1.9%. Sequenced input: central memory CD4+ T cells from blood. These receptors were collected from a young man in good health.

The V and J genes are TRBV28 and TRBJ2-2; no definite D call. Germline V gives CDR1 MDHEN, CDR2 SYDVKM. The V gene lost 3 bases and the J gene lost 1 base, with 6 bases spanning the gap. This CDR3 region has 14 residues. This CDR3 reads CASSLAENTGELFF. The CDR3 region has the DNA TGTGCCAGCAGTTTGGCAGAGAACACCGGGGAGCTGTTTTTT.

This chain links TRBV5-6 with TRBJ1-1; D ambiguous. The CDR3 has 11 amino acids. V was trimmed by 2 bases and J by 11 bases, leaving 10 bases between them. Per the germline V gene, CDR1 is SGHDT and CDR2 is YYEEEE. The CDR3 loop is CASSFRERAFF. CDR3 sequence (DNA): TGTGCCAGCAGCTTTAGGGAGAGGGCTTTCTTT. Full variable domain (outside the CDR3, taken from reference TRBV5-6 and TRBJ1-1): DAGVTQSPTHLIKTRGQQVTLRCSPKSGHDTVSWYQQALGQGPQFIFQYYEEEERQRGNFPDRFSGHQFPNYSSELNVNALLLGDSALYLCASSFRERAFFGQGTRLTVV.

The chain combines TRBV5-1 with TRBJ2-3; D tentatively fits TRBD1 or TRBD2 (5 bases each). The V end lost 3 bases, the J end lost 2 bases, and 19 bases lay between the germline ends. Germline V gene data show CDR1 as SGHRS and CDR2 as YFSETQ. CDR3 size: 17 residues. The CDR3 region has the DNA TGCGCCAGCAGCTACGGGACCAGGACTTCCTCCACAGATACGCAGTATTTT. Translating it yields CASSYGTRTSSTDTQYF.

This sequence joins TRBV4-3 and TRBJ2-1, with a possible D match to TRBD2 (5 bases). The CDR3 totals 16 residues. Germline V gives CDR1 LGHNA, CDR2 YSLEER. Trimming pared 4 bases from V and 2 bases from J, leaving 15 bases between. The CDR3 DNA reads as TGCGCCAGCAGCCCGAGGTGGCAGCGGACCTACAATGAGCAGTTCTTC. This gives the protein CASSPRWQRTYNEQFF.

This clone was found a few times. V is TRBV9 and J is TRBJ2-7; 7 positions match TRBD2. Germline-derived CDR1 and CDR2 are SGDLS and YYNGEE. This CDR3 contains 15 residues. The ends lost 0 bases at V and 2 bases at J; junction bases unmatched: 5. The CDR3 loop reads CASSVGASGPYEQYF. CDR3 DNA sequence: TGTGCCAGCAGCGTAGGGGCTAGCGGACCCTACGAGCAGTACTTC.

This clone was seen more than once but under ten times. The chain couples TRBV15 to TRBJ2-5; D possibly matches TRBD1 or TRBD2 (6 bases each). The CDR3 runs 17 residues. Germline lookup yields CDR1 LNHNV and CDR2 YYDKDF (reference sequence). Trimming left V 5 bases short and J 1 base short, with 20 bases between. DNA of the CDR3: TGTGCCACCAGCTGGTCGGGGGCCCTCGGGGCCCAAGAGACCCAGTACTTC. This encodes CATSWSGALGAQETQYF.

This clone was recorded a few times. The chain couples TRBV7-8 to TRBJ2-5; D is tentatively TRBD1 or TRBD2 (5 bases each). The V end was cut by 4 bases, the J end by 5 bases, with 17 bases between. The CDR3 sequence is 15 residues long. Germline V CDR1 and CDR2: SGHVS, FQNEAQ. CDR3 sequence reads: CASSSGRIPSETQYF. As DNA, the CDR3 is TGTGCCAGCAGCTCGGGACGGATACCGTCGGAGACCCAGTACTTC.

This clone has more than one count but fewer than ten. The J gene is TRBJ2-5, the V gene TRBV5-1; D gene unclear. The V and J ends lost 0 bases and 5 bases respectively, with 14 bases between them. The CDR3 totals 15 residues. CDR1 SGHRS and CDR2 YFSETQ come from the germline V gene. The CDR3 sequence is CASSLGGSVGETQYF. The CDR3 DNA is TGCGCCAGCAGCTTGGGAGGCAGCGTGGGGGAGACCCAGTACTTC. Full variable domain (rest looked up from reference TRBV5-1 and TRBJ2-5): KAGVTQTPRYLIKTRGQQVTLSCSPISGHRSVSWYQQTPGQGLQFLFEYFSETQRNKGNFPGRFSGRQFSNSRSEMNVSTLELGDSALYLCASSLGGSVGETQYFGPGTRLLVL.

The CDR3 reads CASRKQETQYF. The CDR3, as DNA: TGTGCCAGCAGAAAACAAGAGACCCAGTACTTC. The V call is TRBV28, the J call TRBJ2-5; no reliable D call. The CDR3 has 11 residues. V shed 6 bases and J shed 2 bases, with 4 bases lying between them. The germline CDR1 and CDR2 sequences are MDHEN and SYDVKM.

The genes are TRBV15 and TRBJ2-5; D is unresolved. With 3 bases removed from V and 1 base from J, the gap between germline ends came to 18 bases. There are 17 residues in the CDR3. The V gene's germline CDR1 is LNHNV and CDR2 YYDKDF (reference sequence). CDR3 sequence: CATSSGVGQNFQETQYF. The CDR3 nucleotides are TGTGCCACCAGCAGTGGGGTAGGTCAGAACTTCCAAGAGACCCAGTACTTC.

The chain is built from TRBV9 and TRBJ1-4, with TRBD1 as a possible D gene (6 bases). This CDR3 contains 14 residues. Germline CDR1 and CDR2: SGDLS and YYNGEE. V gave up 3 bases and J gave up 5 bases, with 11 bases separating them. The CDR3 sequence: CASSAGTRNEKLFF. CDR3 coding DNA: TGTGCCAGCAGCGCCGGGACACGGAATGAAAAACTGTTTTTT.